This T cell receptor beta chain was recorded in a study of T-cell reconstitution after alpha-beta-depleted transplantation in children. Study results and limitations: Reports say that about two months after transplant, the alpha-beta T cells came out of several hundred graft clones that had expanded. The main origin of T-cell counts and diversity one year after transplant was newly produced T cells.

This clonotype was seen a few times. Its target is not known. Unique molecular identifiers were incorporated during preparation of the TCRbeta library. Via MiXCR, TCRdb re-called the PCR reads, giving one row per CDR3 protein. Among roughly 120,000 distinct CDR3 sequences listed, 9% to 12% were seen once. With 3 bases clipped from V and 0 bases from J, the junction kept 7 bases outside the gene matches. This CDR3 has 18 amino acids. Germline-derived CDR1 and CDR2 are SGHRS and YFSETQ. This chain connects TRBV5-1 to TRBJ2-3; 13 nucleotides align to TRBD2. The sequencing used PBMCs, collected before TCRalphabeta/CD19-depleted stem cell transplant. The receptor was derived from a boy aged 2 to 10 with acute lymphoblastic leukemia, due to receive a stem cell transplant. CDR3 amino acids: CASSSPGLAGPSTDTQYF. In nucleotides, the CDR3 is TGCGCCAGCAGCTCTCCGGGACTAGCGGGGCCTAGCACAGATACGCAGTATTTT.